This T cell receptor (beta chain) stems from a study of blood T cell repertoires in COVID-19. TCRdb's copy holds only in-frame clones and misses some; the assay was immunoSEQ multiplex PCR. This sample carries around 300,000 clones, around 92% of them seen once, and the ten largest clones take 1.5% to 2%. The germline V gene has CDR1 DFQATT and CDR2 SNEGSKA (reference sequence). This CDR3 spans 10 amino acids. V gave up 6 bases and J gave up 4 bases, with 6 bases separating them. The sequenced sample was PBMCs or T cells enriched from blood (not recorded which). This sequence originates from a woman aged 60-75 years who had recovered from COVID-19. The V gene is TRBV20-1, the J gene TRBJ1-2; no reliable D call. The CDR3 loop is CSAFSYGYTF. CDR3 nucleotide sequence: TGCAGTGCCTTCTCCTATGGCTACACCTTC.